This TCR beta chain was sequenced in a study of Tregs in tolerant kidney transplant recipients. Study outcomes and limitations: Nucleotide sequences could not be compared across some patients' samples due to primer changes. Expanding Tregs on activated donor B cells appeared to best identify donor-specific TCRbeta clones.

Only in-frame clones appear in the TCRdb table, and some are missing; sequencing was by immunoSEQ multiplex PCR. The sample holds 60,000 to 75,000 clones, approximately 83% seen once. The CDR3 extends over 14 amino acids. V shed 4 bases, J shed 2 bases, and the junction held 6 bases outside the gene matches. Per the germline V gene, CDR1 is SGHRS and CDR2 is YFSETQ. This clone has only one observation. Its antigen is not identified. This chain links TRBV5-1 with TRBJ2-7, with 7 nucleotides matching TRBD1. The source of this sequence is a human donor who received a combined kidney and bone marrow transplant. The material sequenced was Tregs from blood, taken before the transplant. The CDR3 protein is CASSHPDRTYEQYF. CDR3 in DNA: TGCGCCAGCAGCCATCCGGACAGGACCTACGAGCAGTACTTC. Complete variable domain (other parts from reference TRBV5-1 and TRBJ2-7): KAGVTQTPRYLIKTRGQQVTLSCSPISGHRSVSWYQQTPGQGLQFLFEYFSETQRNKGNFPGRFSGRQFSNSRSEMNVSTLELGDSALYLCASSHPDRTYEQYFGPGTRLTVT.